The sequence of this TCR beta chain was determined in a study of blood T cell repertoires in COVID-19 (dated by TCRdb to the early 2020s). For the study in its entirety: Samples from collaborators originated in the United States, Italy and Spain and spanned both the acute and convalescent phases of COVID-19. The prospective study material was composed of cDNA or gDNA derived from T cells, B-cell-depleted T cells, or PBMCs. The dataset comprised deeply sampled blood TCRbeta repertoires from subjects exposed to, actively infected with, or recovered from COVID-19. A freely available public database, intended as a resource for researchers studying the immune response to SARS-CoV-2, is where the repertoires were released. The samples were drawn from the first 160 participants of the ongoing ImmuneRACE study and from some 1,300 subjects provided by 6 global collaborators. Sample metadata almost always included a de-identified subject ID, COVID-19 status, age in years and sex. Where HLA class I and class II types were available, the types were taken from metadata supplied by the sample provider, not from assay-based typing.

Results the study describes overall, beyond this receptor: Clinical and demographic metadata were provided uncurated, with the amount varying by source and participant.

A remark on this clone: Its antigen remains undetermined. Per-base qualities were not stored, and no clone one base away is much larger.

TCRbeta CDR3 regions were amplified from genomic DNA using the immunoSEQ Assay, a bias-controlled multiplex PCR. From the authors' description of their analysis: Nucleated cell counts per sample were estimated from amplification of reference gene primers within the assay. Sequence reads were collapsed and filtered to measure the absolute abundance of every unique TCRbeta CDR3 rearrangement. For each sample, productive Simpson clonality was calculated as the square root of Simpson's diversity index across productive rearrangements. In TCRdb, the immuneACCESS table is reduced to in-frame sequences with V and J assigned. These tables do not hold every clone; where another copy was compared, an unresolved V gene accounts for under half, and the others remain unexplained. For V, J and clone size, that table is used; D and trimming come from the DNA. The sample table holds some 130,000 clones, of which around 87% were seen once. More than 3.5% of the sample is held by the ten biggest clonotypes.

Taken from the germline V gene (reference sequence), the CDR1 and CDR2 loops are LNHDA and SQIVND. From its cysteine to its phenylalanine, the CDR3 spans 16 amino acids. Of the read, only the CDR3 DNA is kept; its 48 bases are in frame from base 1. V is cut back by 2 bases and J by 1 base, with 6 bases in the junction unmatched. Each collaborating institution followed its own protocols to collect whole blood in K2EDTA tubes. Collaborator samples were shipped for TCRbeta analysis as frozen whole blood, isolated PBMCs, or DNA extracted from either sample type. The sequence joins TRBV19 to TRBJ1-1, and 8 junction bases match TRBD1. Sequences were obtained from peripheral blood. This sequence was found in an older woman with acute or convalescent COVID-19. The DNA sequence reads TGTGCCAGTAGTATATTGGGCGGACAGGGGAACACTGAAGCTTTCTTT. It encodes CASSILGGQGNTEAFF.